The entry that follows covers one T cell receptor (beta chain) sequence. The sample is drawn from a study of shared clonotypes between healthy human individuals. The CDR3 extends over 14 amino acids. Germline CDR1 reads MNHEY; CDR2 reads SMNVEV (reference sequence). V was clipped by 5 bases and J by 7 bases; unmatched bases: 5. Into CD45RA+ naive and CD45RA-negative memory subsets, the CD4+ cells were split. Each replicate PCR on the sorted subsets used 200 to 250 ng DNA (approximately 33,000 T cell genomes). TCRdb's table, derived via immunoSEQ multiplex PCR, lists solely in-frame clones and lacks some. The sample holds over a million clones, roughly 97% seen once.

Sequences were obtained from naive CD4+ T cells sorted from blood. The subset was: CD45RA+ positively selected. J is TRBJ2-1 and V is TRBV27; the match to TRBD1 covers 10 bases. This clonotype originated in a man under 40 in good health. The CDR3 sequence: CASSSGTGANEQFF. CDR3 bases: TGTGCCAGCAGTAGTGGGACAGGGGCTAATGAGCAGTTCTTC.